The clone carrying this T cell receptor (beta chain) appeared many times. Its cognate antigen is unknown. A 10-nucleotide random UMI tagged transcripts in template-switch 5'RACE cDNA synthesis. A single run covered 15-18 subjects with over 200 million TCR-beta sequences. Via MiXCR, TCRdb re-called the 5' RACE reads, giving one row per CDR3 protein. This sample yields tens of thousands of distinct CDR3 sequences, of which around 3.5% are seen a single time; approximately 3% belongs to the top ten. These data are taken from a study of neurological immune-mediated disorders. Points from the study as a whole: Healthy controls had more TCR clonal expansion than multiple sclerosis, which showed the least, whereas HTLV-1-associated myelopathy showed the most.

The CDR3 is 13 amino acids. The TCR originated in a woman between 50 and 59 years old with multiple sclerosis. The specimen was PBMCs. The gene calls are TRBV21-1 and TRBJ1-2; the listed D gene, TRBD1, was not tested against the DNA. TRBV21-1 is a pseudogene segment. The CDR3 loop is CASTWGQRYGYTF. The CDR3 DNA reads TGTGCCAGCACTTGGGGGCAGCGCTATGGCTACACCTTC.